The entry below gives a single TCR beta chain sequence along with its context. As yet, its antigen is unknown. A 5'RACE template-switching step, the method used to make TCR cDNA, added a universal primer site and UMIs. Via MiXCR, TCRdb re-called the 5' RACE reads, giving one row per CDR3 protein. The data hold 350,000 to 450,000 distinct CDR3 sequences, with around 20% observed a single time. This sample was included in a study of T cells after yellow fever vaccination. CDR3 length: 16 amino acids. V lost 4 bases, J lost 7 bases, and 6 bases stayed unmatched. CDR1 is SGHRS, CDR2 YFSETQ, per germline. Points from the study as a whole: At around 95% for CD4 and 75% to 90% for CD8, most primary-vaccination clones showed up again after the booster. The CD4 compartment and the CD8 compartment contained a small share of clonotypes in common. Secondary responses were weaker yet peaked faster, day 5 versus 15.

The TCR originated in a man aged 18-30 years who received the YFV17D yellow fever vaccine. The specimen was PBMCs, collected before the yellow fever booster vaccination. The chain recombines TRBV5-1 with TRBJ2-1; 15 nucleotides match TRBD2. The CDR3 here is CASSGGTSGGPNEQFF. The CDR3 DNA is TGCGCCAGCAGCGGGGGGACTAGCGGGGGGCCGAATGAGCAGTTCTTC.